The entry that follows covers one T cell receptor (beta chain) sequence. What it binds is unknown. Losses at the gene ends were 6 bases for V and 5 bases for J; bases not matched to a gene: 9. This CDR3 contains 14 residues. CDR1 is MNHEY, CDR2 SVGEGT, per germline. These data originate in a study of T cell responses to AZD1222 COVID-19 vaccine. Findings of the study overall: The donors showed a predominance of white British ancestry and of females, with possible underestimation of clonal diversity. Seropositivity was recorded at baseline in only a handful of AZD1222 recipients. Variant regions that are unmutated are reportedly the target of nearly half of spike-specific TCRs. Spike-specific TCR breadth and depth grew following two AZD1222 doses.

Some clones are missing from TCRdb's copy, which holds only in-frame ones; the method was immunoSEQ multiplex PCR. The table shows 150,000 to 200,000 clones, with approximately 87% occurring only once. The gene calls are TRBV6-2 or TRBV6-3 and TRBJ1-1; 7 nucleotides match TRBD1. The TCR comes from an adult in good health. The specimen was peripheral blood, collected on day 0 of MenACWY control vaccination. In nucleotides, the CDR3 is TGTGCCAGCAGCAACAGGGGATTTATGACTGAAGCTTTCTTT. Translating it yields CASSNRGFMTEAFF.